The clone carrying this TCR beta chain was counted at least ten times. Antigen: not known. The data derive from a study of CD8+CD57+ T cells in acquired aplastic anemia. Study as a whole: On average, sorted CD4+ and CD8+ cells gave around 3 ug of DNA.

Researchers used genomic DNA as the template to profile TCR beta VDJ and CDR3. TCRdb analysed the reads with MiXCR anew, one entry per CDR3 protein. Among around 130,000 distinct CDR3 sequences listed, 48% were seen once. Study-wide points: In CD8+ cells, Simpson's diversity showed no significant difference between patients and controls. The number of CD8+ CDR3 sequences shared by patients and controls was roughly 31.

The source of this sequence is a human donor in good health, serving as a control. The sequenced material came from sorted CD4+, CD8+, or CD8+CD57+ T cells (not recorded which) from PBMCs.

The CDR3: CASSTLNREHNSPLHF. CDR3 bases: TGTGCCAGCAGCACCCTGAACAGGGAGCATAATTCACCCCTCCACTTT. This rearrangement joins TRBV7-8 to TRBJ1-6, with a weak D call TRBD1 (6 bases). Germline lookup yields CDR1 SGHVS and CDR2 FQNEAQ. Trimming stripped 5 bases from V and 5 bases from J, with 16 bases between. The CDR3 spans 16 residues. The variable domain in full, with the rest retrieved from reference TRBV7-8 and TRBJ1-6, is GAGVSQSPRYKVAKRGQDVALRCDPISGHVSLFWYQQALGQGPEFLTYFQNEAQLDKSGLPSDRFFAERPEGSVSTLKIQRTQQEDSAVYLCASSTLNREHNSPLHFGNGTRLTVT.